Below, 20 T cell receptor beta chains from the same sample are listed, as sequenced in a study of T-cell reconstitution after alpha-beta-depleted transplantation in children. The library targeted TCRbeta and was prepared with unique molecular identifiers. One entry per CDR3 protein, called by TCRdb with MiXCR from the PCR reads. Of a few hundred thousand distinct CDR3 sequences detected, 13% appear once; the ten largest clones hold 4% to 5.5%. Sample: PBMCs, taken from the stem cell graft. Source of these receptors: a human donor who donated a stem cell graft to a child with Fanconi anemia.

In its sample, this clonotype was seen a few times. The J gene is TRBJ2-2, the V gene TRBV5-1, with 7 bases aligning to TRBD1. CDR3 length: 15 residues. Germline V CDR1 and CDR2: SGHRS, YFSETQ. The trim removed 6 bases at V and 6 bases at J, leaving 11 bases unmatched. The CDR3 DNA reads as TGCGCCAGCAATATAGACAGGGCATGGTCCGGGGAGCTGTTTTTT. This sequence encodes CASNIDRAWSGELFF. Combining the CDR3 with reference TRBV5-1 and TRBJ2-2 gives the whole variable domain KAGVTQTPRYLIKTRGQQVTLSCSPISGHRSVSWYQQTPGQGLQFLFEYFSETQRNKGNFPGRFSGRQFSNSRSEMNVSTLELGDSALYLCASNIDRAWSGELFFGEGSRLTVL.

The V call is TRBV27, the J call TRBJ2-2; tentative D call: TRBD1 (6 bases). This CDR3 region has 15 residues. Germline CDR1 reads MNHEY; CDR2 reads SMNVEV (reference sequence). Trimming stripped 1 base from V and 7 bases from J, with 13 bases between. CDR3 DNA: TGTGCCAGCAGTTTATTGCGGACAGATGGCGGGGAGCTGTTTTTT. As protein: CASSLLRTDGGELFF.

The table lists this clonotype with a few counts. This chain uses TRBV20-1 with TRBJ2-5; possibly TRBD2 for D (5 bases). V dropped 8 bases and J dropped 5 bases, with 24 bases sitting between them. This CDR3 region has 15 residues. The germline V gene has CDR1 DFQATT and CDR2 SNEGSKA (reference sequence). CDR3 in DNA: TGCAGTAAAGTCGACCGAGGACCCGGCGGGGAGACCCAGTACTTC. The encoded protein is CSKVDRGPGGETQYF.

As regards this clonotype: A much larger clone sits a single nucleotide away, making a read error possible. This sequence joins TRBV6-2 or TRBV6-3 and TRBJ2-7; D uncertain. The germline CDR1 and CDR2 sequences are MNHEY and SVGEGT. Trimming took off 8 bases at V and 2 bases at J, with 7 bases between the two ends. This CDR3 is built from 11 residues. CDR3 coding DNA: TGTGCCAGCGGCAGAACCTACGAGCAGTACTTC. Translation: CASGRTYEQYF.

This chain connects TRBV10-1 to TRBJ1-1, with D perhaps matching TRBD1 (6 bases). Germline V gene sequence: CDR1 WNHNN, CDR2 SYGVQD (reference sequence). The CDR3 has 15 amino acids. V lost 0 bases and J lost 0, with 8 bases in between. The CDR3 sequence: CASSESGTLNTEAFF. DNA of the CDR3: TGCGCCAGCAGTGAGTCTGGGACACTGAACACTGAAGCTTTCTTT.

The chain couples TRBV6-5 to TRBJ1-6; D perhaps matches TRBD1 (5 bases). From germline, CDR1 is MNHEY and CDR2 SVGAGI. CDR3 size: 13 residues. V gave up 2 bases and J gave up 9 bases, with 8 bases separating them. Written as DNA, the CDR3 is TGTGCCAGCAGTTACGGGGCCGGTTCACCCCTCCACTTT. Protein product: CASSYGAGSPLHF.

The rearrangement links TRBV6-1 to TRBJ2-7, with D perhaps matching TRBD2 (6 bases). The CDR3 covers 14 residues. Trimming left V 9 bases short and J 2 bases short, with 17 bases between. The germline gives CDR1 MNHNS, CDR2 SASEGT. CDR3 DNA: TGTGCCAGTACTTTTGGGACGGGGGCCTACGAGCAGTACTTC. Residues: CASTFGTGAYEQYF.

This clonotype was detected ten times or more. CDR3 loop: CAISDGGGEETQYF. The CDR3 nucleotides read TGTGCCATCAGTGATGGAGGAGGGGAAGAGACCCAGTACTTC. The chain combines TRBV10-3 with TRBJ2-5; D is perhaps TRBD2 (6 bases). Germline values: CDR1 ENHRY, CDR2 SYGVKD. V was shortened by 3 bases and J by 3 bases, with 11 bases between the two germline ends. This CDR3 region has 14 residues.

The chain combines TRBV27 with TRBJ1-2, with 9 bases identical to TRBD1. V gave up 3 bases and J gave up 7 bases; unmatched junction bases: 3. CDR1 is MNHEY, CDR2 SMNVEV, per germline (reference sequence). This CDR3 is 13 amino acids long. The chain's CDR3 is CASSLDRGRGYTF. The CDR3 region has the DNA TGTGCCAGCAGTTTGGACAGGGGACGTGGCTACACCTTC.

The J gene is TRBJ2-7, the V gene TRBV25-1; D ambiguous. Trimming pared 6 bases from V and 6 bases from J, leaving 15 bases between. In germline, CDR1 is MGHDK, CDR2 SYGVNS. The CDR3 totals 13 residues. CDR3 in amino acids: CASSLFVGSEQYF. In DNA form, the CDR3 reads TGTGCCAGCAGCCTCTTCGTTGGCTCCGAGCAGTACTTC.

The V gene is TRBV3-1, the J gene TRBJ2-5; D uncertain. From germline, CDR1 is LGHDT and CDR2 YNNKEL (reference sequence). V was pared by 0 bases and J by 5 bases, with 10 bases between. The CDR3 has 14 amino acids. CDR3 region: CASSQDSASETQYF. The CDR3 bases are TGTGCCAGCAGCCAAGATTCGGCATCCGAGACCCAGTACTTC.

This clonotype was detected many times. This chain uses TRBV5-1 with TRBJ1-2; unclear D gene. Trimming took 4 bases from V and 0 from J, leaving 13 bases between them. Germline V gene data show CDR1 as SGHRS and CDR2 as YFSETQ. The CDR3 loop spans 15 amino acids. CDR3 region: CASSRDQPTNYGYTF. As DNA, the CDR3 is TGCGCCAGCAGCCGCGACCAGCCGACTAACTATGGCTACACCTTC.

This clonotype was seen at least ten times. The chain has TRBV28 and TRBJ2-1, with 12 bases matching TRBD1. Germline values: CDR1 MDHEN, CDR2 SYDVKM. V lost 6 bases and J lost 7; bases outside the gene matches: 10. CDR3 length: 16 residues. Here the CDR3 reads CASSLAGTGGINEQFF. In nucleotides, the CDR3 is TGTGCCAGCAGCCTGGCCGGGACAGGGGGCATTAATGAGCAGTTCTTC.

The V call is TRBV12-3 or TRBV12-4, the J call TRBJ2-5; 7 nucleotides match TRBD2. CDR3 length: 15 amino acids. The V segment lost 7 bases and the J segment 5 bases; nucleotides outside the gene matches: 13. The CDR3 nucleotides read TGTGCCAGCAAAATGGGTCGGGGAGGGATGGAGACCCAGTACTTC. Translated, it gives CASKMGRGGMETQYF.

This clonotype was recorded a few times. The chain has TRBV4-1 and TRBJ2-1; 9 bases fit TRBD2. Germline V gene data show CDR1 as MGHRA and CDR2 as YSYEKL. The ends lost 0 bases at V and 7 bases at J; junction bases unmatched: 13. The CDR3 has 18 residues. The CDR3 DNA follows: TGCGCCAGCAGCCAAGATAGACGGTCGGCGGGGGGGCTTAATGAGCAGTTCTTC. Encoded protein: CASSQDRRSAGGLNEQFF.

There are a few counts of this clonotype. The chain links TRBV20-1 to TRBJ2-1, with TRBD2 matching 10 bases. The CDR3 contains 15 residues. The V segment lost 1 base and the J segment 7 bases; nucleotides outside the gene matches: 7. Per germline, CDR1 DFQATT and CDR2 SNEGSKA (reference sequence). CDR3 sequence: CSARGERGGLNEQFF. DNA for the CDR3: TGCAGTGCTAGAGGAGAGCGGGGGGGATTGAATGAGCAGTTCTTC.

This chain connects TRBV7-2 to TRBJ2-7; D gene uncertain. Looked up from germline, CDR1 is SGHTA and CDR2 is FQGNSA. CDR3 length equals 15 residues. V gave up 0 bases and J gave up 2 bases, with 11 bases separating them. The CDR3: CASSLAGLRPYEQYF. In DNA, the CDR3 is TGTGCCAGCAGCTTAGCAGGGCTGCGTCCCTACGAGCAGTACTTC.

The V call is TRBV7-8, the J call TRBJ2-7, with D maybe TRBD1 (5 bases). The CDR3 has 13 amino acids. Germline CDR1 is SGHVS and CDR2 is FQNEAQ. V was clipped by 1 base and J by 3 bases, with 7 bases between them. CDR3 in amino acids: CASSLGRGYEQYV. As DNA, the CDR3 is TGTGCCAGCAGCTTAGGAAGGGGCTACGAGCAGTACGTC.

This clonotype was found many times. This sequence joins TRBV12-3 or TRBV12-4 and TRBJ1-1; D might be TRBD1 (5 bases). CDR3 length: 11 residues. V was pared by 6 bases and J by 8 bases, with 10 bases between. CDR3 bases: TGTGCCAGCAGCCGTTGGGGGGAAGCTTTCTTT. Protein: CASSRWGEAFF.

This clonotype has more than one count but fewer than ten. The chain combines TRBV27 with TRBJ2-7; 7 bases are shared with TRBD2. Germline CDR1 MNHEY, CDR2 SMNVEV (reference sequence). The CDR3 length is 15 residues. Trimming removed 0 bases from V and 4 bases from J; junction bases left unmatched: 6. The CDR3 spells CASSLSRGGAYEQYF. As DNA, the CDR3 is TGTGCCAGCAGTTTATCTCGGGGAGGGGCGTACGAGCAGTACTTC.